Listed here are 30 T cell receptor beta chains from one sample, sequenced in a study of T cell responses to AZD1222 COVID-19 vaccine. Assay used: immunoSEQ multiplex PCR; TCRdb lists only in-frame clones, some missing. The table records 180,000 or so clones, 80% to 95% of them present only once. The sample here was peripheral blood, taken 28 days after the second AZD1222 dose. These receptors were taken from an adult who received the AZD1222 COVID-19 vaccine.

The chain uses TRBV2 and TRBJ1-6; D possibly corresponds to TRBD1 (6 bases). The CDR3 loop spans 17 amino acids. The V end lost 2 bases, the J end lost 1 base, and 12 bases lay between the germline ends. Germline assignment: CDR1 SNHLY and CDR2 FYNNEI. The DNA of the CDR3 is TGTGCCAGCAGTGAAATCCAAGGGACATCCTATAATTCACCCCTCCACTTT. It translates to CASSEIQGTSYNSPLHF.

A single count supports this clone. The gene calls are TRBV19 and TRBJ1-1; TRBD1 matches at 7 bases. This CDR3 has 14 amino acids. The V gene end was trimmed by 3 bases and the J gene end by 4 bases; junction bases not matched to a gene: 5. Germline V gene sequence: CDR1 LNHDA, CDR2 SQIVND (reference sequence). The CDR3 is CASSMDYRGTEAFF. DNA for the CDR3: TGTGCCAGTAGTATGGACTACAGGGGCACTGAAGCTTTCTTT. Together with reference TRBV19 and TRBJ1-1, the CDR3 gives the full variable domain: DGGITQSPKYLFRKEGQNVTLSCEQNLNHDAMYWYRQDPGQGLRLIYYSQIVNDFQKGDIAEGYSVSREKKESFPLTVTSAQKNPTAFYLCASSMDYRGTEAFFGQGTRLTVV.

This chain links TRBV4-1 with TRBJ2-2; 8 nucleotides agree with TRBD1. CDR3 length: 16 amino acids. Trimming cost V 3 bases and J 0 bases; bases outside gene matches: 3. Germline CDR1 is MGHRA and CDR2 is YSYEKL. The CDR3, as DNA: TGCGCCAGCAGCCATCTGACAGGGGCGAACACCGGGGAGCTGTTTTTT. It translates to CASSHLTGANTGELFF.

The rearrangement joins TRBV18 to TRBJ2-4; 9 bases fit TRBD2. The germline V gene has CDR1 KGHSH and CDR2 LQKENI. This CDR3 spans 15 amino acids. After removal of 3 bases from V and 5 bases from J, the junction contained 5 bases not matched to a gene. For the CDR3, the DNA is TGTGCCAGCTCACCCTTACTAGCGGGTGAAAACATTCAGTACTTC. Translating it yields CASSPLLAGENIQYF. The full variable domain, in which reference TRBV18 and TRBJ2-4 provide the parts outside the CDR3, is NAGVMQNPRHLVRRRGQEARLRCSPMKGHSHVYWYRQLPEEGLKFMVYLQKENIIDESGMPKERFSAEFPKEGPSILRIQQVVRGDSAAYFCASSPLLAGENIQYFGAGTRLSVL.

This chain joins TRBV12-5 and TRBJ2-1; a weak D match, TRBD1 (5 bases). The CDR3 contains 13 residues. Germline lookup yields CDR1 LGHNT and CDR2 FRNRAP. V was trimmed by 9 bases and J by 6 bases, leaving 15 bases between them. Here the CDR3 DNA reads TGTGCTAGCTCTCCGACAGTGGGCAATGAGCAGTTCTTC. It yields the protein CASSPTVGNEQFF.

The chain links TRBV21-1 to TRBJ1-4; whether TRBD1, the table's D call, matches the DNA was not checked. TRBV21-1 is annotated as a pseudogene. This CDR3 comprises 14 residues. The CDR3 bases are TGTGCCAGCACGGACAGGGGGATAAATGAAAAACTGTTTTTT. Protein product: CASTDRGINEKLFF.

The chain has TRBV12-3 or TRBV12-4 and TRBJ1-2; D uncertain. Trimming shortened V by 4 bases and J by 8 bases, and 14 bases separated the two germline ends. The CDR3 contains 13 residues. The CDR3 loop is CASSSGPQLGYTF. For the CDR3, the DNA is TGTGCCAGCAGTTCCGGTCCTCAACTAGGCTACACCTTC.

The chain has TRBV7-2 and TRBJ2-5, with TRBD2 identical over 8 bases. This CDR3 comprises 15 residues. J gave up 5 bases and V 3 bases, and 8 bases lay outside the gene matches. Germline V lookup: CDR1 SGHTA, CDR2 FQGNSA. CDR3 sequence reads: CASSFLTGGWETQYF. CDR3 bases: TGTGCCAGCAGCTTCCTTACGGGGGGGTGGGAGACCCAGTACTTC.

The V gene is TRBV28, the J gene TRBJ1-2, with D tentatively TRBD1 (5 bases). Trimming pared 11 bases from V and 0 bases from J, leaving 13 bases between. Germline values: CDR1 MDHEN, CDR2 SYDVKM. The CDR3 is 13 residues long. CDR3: CASGQATNYGYTF. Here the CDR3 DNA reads TGTGCCTCGGGGCAGGCCACTAACTATGGCTACACCTTC.

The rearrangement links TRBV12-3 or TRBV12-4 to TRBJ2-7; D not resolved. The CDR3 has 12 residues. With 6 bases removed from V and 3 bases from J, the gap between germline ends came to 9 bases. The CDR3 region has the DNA TGTGCCAGCAGCTTCGGTCTCTACGAGCAGTACTTC. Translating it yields CASSFGLYEQYF.

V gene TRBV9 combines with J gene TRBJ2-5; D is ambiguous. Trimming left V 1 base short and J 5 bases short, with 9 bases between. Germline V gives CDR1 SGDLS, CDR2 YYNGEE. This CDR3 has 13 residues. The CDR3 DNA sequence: TGTGCCAGCAGCGTAAGCTTGCGGGAGACCCAGTACTTC. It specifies CASSVSLRETQYF. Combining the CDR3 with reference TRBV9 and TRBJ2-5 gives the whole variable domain DSGVTQTPKHLITATGQRVTLRCSPRSGDLSVYWYQQSLDQGLQFLIQYYNGEERAKGNILERFSAQQFPDLHSELNLSSLELGDSALYFCASSVSLRETQYFGPGTRLLVL.

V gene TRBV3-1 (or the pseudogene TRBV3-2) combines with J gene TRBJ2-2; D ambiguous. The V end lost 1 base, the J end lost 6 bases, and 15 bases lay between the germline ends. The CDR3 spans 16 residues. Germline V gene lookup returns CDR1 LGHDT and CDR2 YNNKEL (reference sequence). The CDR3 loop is CASSQATPFSPGELFF. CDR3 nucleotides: TGTGCCAGCAGCCAAGCTACCCCCTTTTCGCCCGGGGAGCTGTTTTTT.

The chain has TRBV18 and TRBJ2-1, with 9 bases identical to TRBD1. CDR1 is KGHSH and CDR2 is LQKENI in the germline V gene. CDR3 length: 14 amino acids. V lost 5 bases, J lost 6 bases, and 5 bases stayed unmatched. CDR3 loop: CASSTGTGINEQFF. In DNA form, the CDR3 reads TGTGCCAGCTCAACCGGGACAGGGATCAATGAGCAGTTCTTC.

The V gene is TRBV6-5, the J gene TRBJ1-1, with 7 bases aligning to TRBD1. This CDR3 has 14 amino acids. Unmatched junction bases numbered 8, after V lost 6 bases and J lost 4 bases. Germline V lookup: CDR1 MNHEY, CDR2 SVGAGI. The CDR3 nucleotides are TGTGCCAGCAGCGGACAGGCCCGGGGCACTGAAGCTTTCTTT. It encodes CASSGQARGTEAFF.

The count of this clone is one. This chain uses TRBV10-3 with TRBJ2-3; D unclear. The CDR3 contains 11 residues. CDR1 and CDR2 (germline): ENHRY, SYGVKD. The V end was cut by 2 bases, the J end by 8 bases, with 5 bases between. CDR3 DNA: TGTGCCATCAGTGAGAAAGGTACGCAGTATTTT. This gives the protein CAISEKGTQYF.

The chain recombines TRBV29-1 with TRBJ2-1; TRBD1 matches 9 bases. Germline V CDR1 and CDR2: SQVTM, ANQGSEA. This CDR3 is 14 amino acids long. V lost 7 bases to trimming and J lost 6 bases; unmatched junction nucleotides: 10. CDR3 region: CSATGTGSINEQFF. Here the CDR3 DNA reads TGCAGCGCAACCGGGACAGGGTCGATCAATGAGCAGTTCTTC.

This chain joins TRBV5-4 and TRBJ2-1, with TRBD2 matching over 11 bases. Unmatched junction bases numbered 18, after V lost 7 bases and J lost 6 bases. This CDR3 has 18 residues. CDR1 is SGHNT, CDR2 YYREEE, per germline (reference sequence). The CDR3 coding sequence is TGTGCCAGCCCCTCGACTAGCGGGACCAACTGGCAGGGCAATGAGCAGTTCTTC. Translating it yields CASPSTSGTNWQGNEQFF.

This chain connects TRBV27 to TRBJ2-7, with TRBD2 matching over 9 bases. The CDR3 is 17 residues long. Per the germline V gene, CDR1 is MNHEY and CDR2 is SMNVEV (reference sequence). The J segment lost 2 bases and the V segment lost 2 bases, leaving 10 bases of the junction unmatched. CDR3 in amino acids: CASSLATSGSRTYEQYF. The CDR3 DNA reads TGTGCCAGCAGTTTAGCGACTAGCGGAAGTCGCACCTACGAGCAGTACTTC.

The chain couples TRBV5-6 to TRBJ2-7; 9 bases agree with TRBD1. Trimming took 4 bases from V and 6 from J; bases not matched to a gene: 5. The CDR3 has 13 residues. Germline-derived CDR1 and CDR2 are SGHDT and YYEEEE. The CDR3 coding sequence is TGTGCCAGCAGCAGGGACAGGGCTGGCGAGCAGTACTTC. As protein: CASSRDRAGEQYF.

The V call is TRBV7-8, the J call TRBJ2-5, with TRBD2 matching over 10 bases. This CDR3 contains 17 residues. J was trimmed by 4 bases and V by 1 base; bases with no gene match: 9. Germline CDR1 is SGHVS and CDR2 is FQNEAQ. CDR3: CASSLVLAGVFRETQYF. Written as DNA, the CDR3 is TGTGCCAGCAGCTTAGTGCTAGCGGGAGTATTCAGAGAGACCCAGTACTTC.

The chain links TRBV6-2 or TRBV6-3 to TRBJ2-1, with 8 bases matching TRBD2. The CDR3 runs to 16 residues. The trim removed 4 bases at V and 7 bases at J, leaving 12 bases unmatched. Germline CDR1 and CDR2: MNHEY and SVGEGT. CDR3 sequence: CASSSEGGRRDNEQFF. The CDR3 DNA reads TGTGCCAGCAGTTCCGAGGGCGGGAGGAGGGATAATGAGCAGTTCTTC.

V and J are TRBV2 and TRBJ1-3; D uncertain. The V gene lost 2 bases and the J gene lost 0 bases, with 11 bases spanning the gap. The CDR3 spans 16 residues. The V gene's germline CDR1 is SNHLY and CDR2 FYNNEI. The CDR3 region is CASSEWGLNSGNTIYF. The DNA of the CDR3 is TGTGCCAGCAGTGAATGGGGTCTCAACTCTGGAAACACCATATATTTT.

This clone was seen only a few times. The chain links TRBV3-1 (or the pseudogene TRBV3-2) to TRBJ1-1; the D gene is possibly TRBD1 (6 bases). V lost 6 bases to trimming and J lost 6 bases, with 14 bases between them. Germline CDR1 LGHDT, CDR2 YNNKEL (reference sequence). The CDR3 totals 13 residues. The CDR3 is CASSSKGVAEAFF. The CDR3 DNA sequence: TGTGCCAGCAGTTCCAAGGGGGTGGCTGAAGCTTTCTTT.

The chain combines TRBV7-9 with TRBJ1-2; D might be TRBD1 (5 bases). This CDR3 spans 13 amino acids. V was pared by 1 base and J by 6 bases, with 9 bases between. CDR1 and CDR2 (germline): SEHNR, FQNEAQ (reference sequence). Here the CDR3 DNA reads TGTGCCAGCAGCTTAGATAAGGGACATGGCTACACCTTC. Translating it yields CASSLDKGHGYTF.

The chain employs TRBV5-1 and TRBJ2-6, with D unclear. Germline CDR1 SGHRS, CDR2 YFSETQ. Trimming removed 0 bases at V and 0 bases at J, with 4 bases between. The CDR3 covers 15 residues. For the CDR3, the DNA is TGCGCCAGCAGCTTGGGGACCTCTGGGGCCAACGTCCTGACTTTC. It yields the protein CASSLGTSGANVLTF.

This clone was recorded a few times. This CDR3 reads CASSSLIRIGELFF. In nucleotides, the CDR3 is TGTGCCAGCAGTTCCCTCATTCGGATCGGGGAGCTGTTTTTT. The chain employs TRBV6-5 and TRBJ2-2; D is uncertain. Trimming cost V 4 bases and J 7 bases, with 13 bases left between them. This CDR3 has 14 residues. Germline loops: CDR1 MNHEY, CDR2 SVGAGI.

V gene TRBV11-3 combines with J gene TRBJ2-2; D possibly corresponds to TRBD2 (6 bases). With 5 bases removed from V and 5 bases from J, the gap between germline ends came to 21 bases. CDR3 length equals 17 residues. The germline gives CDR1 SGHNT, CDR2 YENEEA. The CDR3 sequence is CASSPNLGGPSTGELFF. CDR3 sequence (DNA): TGTGCCAGCAGCCCCAACCTTGGAGGGCCGTCGACCGGGGAGCTGTTTTTT.

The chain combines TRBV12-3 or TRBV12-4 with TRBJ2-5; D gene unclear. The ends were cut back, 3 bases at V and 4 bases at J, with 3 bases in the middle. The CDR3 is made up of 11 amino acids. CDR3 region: CASSFGETQYF. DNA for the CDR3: TGTGCCAGCAGTTTCGGAGAGACCCAGTACTTC.

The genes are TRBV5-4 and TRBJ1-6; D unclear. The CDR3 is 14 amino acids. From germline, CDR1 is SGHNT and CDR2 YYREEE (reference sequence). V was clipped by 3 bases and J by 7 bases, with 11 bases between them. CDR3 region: CASSSRTRNSPLHF. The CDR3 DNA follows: TGTGCCAGCAGCTCCCGGACCAGGAATTCACCCCTCCACTTT. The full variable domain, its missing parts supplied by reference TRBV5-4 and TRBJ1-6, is ETGVTQSPTHLIKTRGQQVTLRCSSQSGHNTVSWYQQALGQGPQFIFQYYREEENGRGNFPPRFSGLQFPNYSSELNVNALELDDSALYLCASSSRTRNSPLHFGNGTRLTVT.

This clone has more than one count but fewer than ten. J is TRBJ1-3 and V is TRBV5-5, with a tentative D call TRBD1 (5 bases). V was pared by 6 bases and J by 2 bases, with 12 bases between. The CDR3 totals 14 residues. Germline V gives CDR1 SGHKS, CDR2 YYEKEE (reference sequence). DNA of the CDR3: TGTGCCAGCACCCCACGGGGGGCTGGAAACACCATATATTTT. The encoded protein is CASTPRGAGNTIYF.